The 9 T cell receptor beta chains below were found in one sample sequenced in a study of blood T cell repertoires in COVID-19. Assay used: immunoSEQ multiplex PCR; TCRdb lists only in-frame clones, some missing. The profile shows about 180,000 clones, more than 85% of them singletons. Material: peripheral blood. These receptors originate from a woman in her twenties or thirties with active or convalescent COVID-19.

The chain is built from TRBV18 and TRBJ2-1; 10 nucleotides line up with TRBD2. Per the germline V gene, CDR1 is KGHSH and CDR2 is LQKENI. CDR3 length: 16 residues. The V and J ends lost 3 bases and 7 bases, in that order; junction bases with no gene match: 9. In DNA form, the CDR3 reads TGTGCCAGCTCACCGCCGGTAGCGGGAGGCAGAAATGAGCAGTTCTTC. It translates to CASSPPVAGGRNEQFF.

The gene calls are TRBV30 and TRBJ2-2; tentatively, D is TRBD1 (6 bases). Trimming stripped 1 base from V and 4 bases from J, with 7 bases between. The length of the CDR3 is 13 residues. Germline V lookup: CDR1 GTSNPN, CDR2 SVGIG (reference sequence). The CDR3 is CAWSGTATGELFF. The CDR3 DNA sequence: TGTGCCTGGAGTGGGACAGCCACCGGGGAGCTGTTTTTT.

The J gene is TRBJ2-1, the V gene TRBV5-6; D not certain. Per the germline V gene, CDR1 is SGHDT and CDR2 is YYEEEE. The V and J ends lost 7 bases and 1 base respectively, with 6 bases between them. This CDR3 region has 12 residues. CDR3 nucleotide sequence: TGTGCCAGCGCCGGGTCCTACAATGAGCAGTTCTTC. Translated: CASAGSYNEQFF.

The chain joins TRBV11-2 to TRBJ1-1, with 7 bases matching TRBD1. The V gene end was trimmed by 5 bases and the J gene end by 0 bases; junction bases not matched to a gene: 6. Germline V gene sequence: CDR1 SGHAT, CDR2 FQNNGV. The CDR3 covers 15 residues. The CDR3 here is CASSAHRGVNTEAFF. In DNA, the CDR3 is TGTGCCAGCAGCGCCCACAGGGGAGTGAACACTGAAGCTTTCTTT.

CDR3 in amino acids: CASSILLAGDGGQETQYF. The DNA for the CDR3 is TGTGCCAGTAGTATCCTCCTAGCGGGAGATGGGGGCCAAGAGACCCAGTACTTC. The rearrangement uses TRBV19 and TRBJ2-5; 10 bases map to TRBD2. This CDR3 spans 18 amino acids. The trim removed 3 bases at V and 1 base at J, leaving 11 bases unmatched. Germline CDR1 LNHDA, CDR2 SQIVND (reference sequence).

This clone has only a few counts. The DNA for the CDR3 is TGTGCCAGCAGCGTAGATGTGAGGGAGGCCCCCCACGAGCAGTACTTC. Its protein product is CASSVDVREAPHEQYF. V gene TRBV9 combines with J gene TRBJ2-7; D perhaps matches TRBD2 (6 bases). CDR3 length: 16 amino acids. Trimming left V 0 bases short and J 5 bases short, with 18 bases between. Germline CDR1 and CDR2: SGDLS and YYNGEE.

The chain couples TRBV19 to TRBJ1-2; 7 positions match TRBD1. The CDR3 is made up of 13 amino acids. CDR1 and CDR2 from the germline V gene are LNHDA and SQIVND (reference sequence). V was pared by 3 bases and J by 3 bases, with 1 base of the junction left unmatched. In DNA, the CDR3 is TGTGCCAGTAGTATTCAGGGGGACTATGGCTACACCTTC. Its translation is CASSIQGDYGYTF.

A single count supports this clone. This rearrangement joins TRBV11-2 to TRBJ2-7, with TRBD1 identical over 10 bases. CDR3 length equals 14 residues. The germline V gene has CDR1 SGHAT and CDR2 FQNNGV. Germline trimming cut 5 bases from V and 5 bases from J; bases unmatched to any gene: 6. The CDR3 DNA is TGTGCCAGCAGCCGACAGGGGGCGAGACACGAGCAGTACTTC. Amino acid sequence: CASSRQGARHEQYF.

The V call is TRBV5-8, the J call TRBJ2-5; TRBD1 is a possible D gene (6 bases). Trimming stripped 1 base from V and 5 bases from J, with 15 bases between. The CDR3 runs 15 residues. Germline CDR1 SGHTS, CDR2 YDEGEE. CDR3 region: CASSLNSGEQETQYF. The CDR3 coding sequence is TGTGCCAGCAGCTTGAACTCAGGGGAACAGGAGACCCAGTACTTC.